The rows below give T cell receptor beta chains drawn from one sample of a study of a mutant IDH1 vaccine in newly diagnosed glioma. Data came from immunoSEQ multiplex PCR; TCRdb stores just in-frame clones and leaves some out. Of some 60,000 clones detected, about 90% appear once; the ten largest clones hold 2.6%. The material was PBMCs, obtained from a glioma patient treated with radiotherapy, temozolomide or both. These receptors all come from a man between 50 and 59 years old with glioma. Both conserved end residues are part of each CDR3. A D gene is named only where the DNA matches it firmly. Not every row has a clone size; where given, it reads once, few, many or a size class.

J gene: TRBJ2-1
clone size: -
V gene: TRBV28
D gene: -
CDR3 protein: CASSPWDPNNEQFF
CDR3 DNA: TGTGCCAGCAGTCCATGGGACCCGAACAATGAGCAGTTCTTC

J gene: TRBJ2-5
clone size: -
V gene: TRBV2
D gene: -
CDR3 protein: CASTEVVETQYF
CDR3 DNA: TGTGCCAGCACTGAGGTCGTGGAGACCCAGTACTTC

J gene: TRBJ2-1
clone size: once
V gene: TRBV11-3
D gene: -
CDR3 protein: CASSSQLYNEQFF
CDR3 DNA: TGTGCCAGCAGCTCCCAGCTATACAATGAGCAGTTCTTC

J gene: TRBJ1-4
clone size: -
V gene: TRBV28
D gene: TRBD1
CDR3 protein: CASRSTGGGEKLFF
CDR3 DNA: TGTGCCAGCAGATCGACAGGGGGCGGTGAAAAACTGTTTTTT

J gene: TRBJ2-1
clone size: -
V gene: TRBV30
D gene: -
CDR3 protein: CAWSVDVWGNNEQFF
CDR3 DNA: TGTGCCTGGAGTGTAGATGTGTGGGGGAACAATGAGCAGTTCTTC

J gene: TRBJ2-7
clone size: once
V gene: TRBV11-2
D gene: TRBD2
CDR3 protein: CASSLDIAGGQVKQYF
CDR3 DNA: TGTGCCAGCAGCTTAGATATTGCGGGGGGACAAGTAAAGCAGTACTTC

J gene: TRBJ2-7
clone size: -
V gene: TRBV27
D gene: -
CDR3 protein: CASSPPGFSYEQYF
CDR3 DNA: TGTGCCAGCAGTCCCCCGGGTTTCTCCTACGAGCAGTACTTC

J gene: TRBJ1-5
clone size: once
V gene: TRBV18
D gene: -
CDR3 protein: CASSDSGGNQPQHF
CDR3 DNA: TGTGCCAGCTCCGACAGTGGAGGCAATCAGCCCCAGCATTTT

J gene: TRBJ1-5
clone size: -
V gene: TRBV29-1
D gene: -
CDR3 protein: CSAVGGAGQPQHF
CDR3 DNA: TGCAGCGCCGTGGGGGGGGCAGGGCAGCCCCAGCATTTT

J gene: TRBJ2-5
clone size: -
V gene: TRBV7-2
D gene: TRBD2
CDR3 protein: CASSHNSLAGGKTQYF
CDR3 DNA: TGTGCCAGCAGCCACAATTCACTAGCGGGTGGTAAGACCCAGTACTTC

J gene: TRBJ1-2
clone size: -
V gene: TRBV9
D gene: -
CDR3 protein: CASSVGSNYGYTF
CDR3 DNA: TGTGCCAGCAGCGTAGGGTCTAACTATGGCTACACCTTC

J gene: TRBJ2-1
clone size: -
V gene: TRBV5-6
D gene: -
CDR3 protein: CASSLANEQFF
CDR3 DNA: TGTGCCAGCAGCTTGGCCAATGAGCAGTTCTTC

J gene: TRBJ2-4
clone size: -
V gene: TRBV28
D gene: -
CDR3 protein: CASSYPGENIQYF
CDR3 DNA: TGTGCCAGCAGCTACCCCGGGGAAAACATTCAGTACTTC

J gene: TRBJ2-7
clone size: -
V gene: TRBV6-6
D gene: -
CDR3 protein: CASSTGAGQYF
CDR3 DNA: TGTGCCAGCAGTACCGGGGCGGGGCAGTACTTC